Below, one T cell receptor (beta chain) is given with its context. The antigen this receptor binds is unknown. Base-call qualities are not available, and no considerably larger clone is one nucleotide away. This entry comes from a study of CD8+ T cells in alopecia areata (dated by TCRdb to 2016 to 2018). Background on the whole study: The treated patients, all with moderate-to-severe alopecia areata, were enrolled in an open-label pilot trial of oral tofacitinib given at 5 to 10 mg twice daily. Patients stayed on tofacitinib for 6 to 18 months and then had 6 months of follow-up off drug so that delayed response and recurrence could be assessed. In humans, TCRbeta sequencing was performed on scalp tissue and on sorted CD4+ and CD8+ peripheral blood T cells from healthy controls and from patients with patchy or totalis/universalis alopecia areata. Biopsies were taken from tofacitinib-treated patients at baseline and again at 4 and 24 weeks into treatment, and several of those patients also had a later scalp biopsy. To study T cell clonal expansion in alopecia areata, the researchers applied high-throughput TCRbeta sequencing to both the C3H/HeJ mouse model and human patients. RNA was extracted with the PAXgene miRNA kit for fixed scalp, the miRNeasy kit for PBMCs, and the RNeasy kit for mouse skin. Clonality in the scalp was compared among normal scalp (n=4), patchy alopecia areata scalp (n=8), and alopecia totalis/universalis scalp (n=8). TCRbeta CDR3 regions were amplified by immunoSEQ multiplex PCR using 35 Vbeta forward and 13 Jbeta reverse primers.

From cysteine to phenylalanine, the CDR3 is 15 amino acids long. Only the CDR3 portion is preserved as DNA: 45 bases, with reading frame beginning at the first base. Relative to germline, V is missing 10 bases and J is missing 1 base, with 8 bases of the junction outside any gene match. According to the germline V gene (reference sequence), CDR1 reads SEHNR and CDR2 reads FQNEAQ. Peripheral blood and lesional scalp punch biopsies were obtained from patients with alopecia areata. Human scalp biopsies went straight into PAXgene tissue containers for immediate fixation. Points the paper makes about the study in general: Compared with normal scalp, lesional scalp had higher clonality and more expanded CD8+ clones, particularly in alopecia totalis/universalis, a pattern that suggests antigenic drive. Compared with mice, TCR sequences shared between patients were less clear, possibly partly because of HLA diversity across the patient population. Scalp TCR repertoire analysis is complicated because resident alphabeta T cells in normal human skin are also sequenced, whereas mouse skin is dominated by gammadelta T cells.

The library relied on the immunoSEQ multiplex PCR assay. To provide template for TCR sequencing, every sample had RNA extracted and reverse transcribed into cDNA. SuperScript III was used for first-strand cDNA synthesis, primed with a 2:1 mix of oligo-dT and random hexamers. A synthetic immune receptor repertoire was used to gauge amplification bias, and whatever bias remained was removed computationally. The authors processed their data as follows. After raw reads were preprocessed to remove errors, the CDR3 was defined following IMGT conventions as running from the conserved cysteine to phenylalanine. Clonality was calculated as 1 minus Shannon entropy normalized by log2 of the number of productive unique TCRs. Whether scalp clones were CD4 or CD8 was inferred by matching scalp TCRbeta sequences against CD4 and CD8 repertoires sorted from blood. TCRdb re-hosts the immuneACCESS table, in-frame sequences only. Its copies lack some clones; in the studies checked, an unresolved V gene accounts for under half of them, and the cause for the rest is not known. For V, J and clone size, that table is used; D and trimming come from the DNA. Across this sample there are 9,500 to 15,000 clones, with 45% to 70% seen only once. Around 13% of the sample goes to the ten largest clones.

Rearrangement joined TRBV7-9 to TRBJ2-2; the central 8 bases match TRBD1. This sequence originates from a human donor with alopecia areata. Source material: skin. The DNA is TGTGCCACCCGACAGGGGACAGAGAACACCGGGGAGCTGTTTTTT. This encodes CATRQGTENTGELFF. The CDR3, completed at both ends by the reference TRBV7-9 and TRBJ2-2 genes, gives the full variable domain DTGVSQNPRHKITKRGQNVTFRCDPISEHNRLYWYRQTLGQGPEFLTYFQNEAQLEKSRLLSDRFSAERPKGSFSTLEIQRTEQGDSAMYLCATRQGTENTGELFFGEGSRLTVL.